This T cell receptor (beta chain) was identified during a study of response to subunit inactivated influenza vaccine. This clonotype was found a few times. Between the trimmed V and J ends, which lost 1 base and 6 bases, there was a span of 12 bases. CDR3 length: 14 amino acids. Germline CDR1 and CDR2: MNHEY and SMNVEV (reference sequence). TCRdb re-derived calls from the RT-PCR reads in MiXCR, one entry per CDR3 protein. The sample consists of under 850,000 distinct CDR3 sequences, less than 20% of them appearing once. The material sequenced was PBMCs from blood, taken 5 to 6 days after vaccination. This receptor was taken from a man aged 50-60 years who received an inactivated influenza vaccine. The rearrangement links TRBV27 to TRBJ1-2; no firm D call. CDR3 sequence reads: CASSLYPLGDGYTF. As DNA, the CDR3 is TGTGCCAGCAGTTTATACCCACTCGGAGATGGCTACACCTTC.